This section outlines one T cell receptor (beta chain) sequence together with its context. This record belongs to a study of blood T cell repertoires in COVID-19. Study context: COVID-19 samples, acute and convalescent, were from the United States, Italy and Spain. T cells, B-cell-depleted T cells, or PBMCs provided the cDNA or gDNA that served as material.

V dropped 9 bases and J dropped 5 bases, with 17 bases sitting between them. Per germline, CDR1 LNHDA and CDR2 SQIVND (reference sequence). The CDR3 totals 13 residues. Participant ages covered roughly 18 to 89 years across 25 or so US areas. Clinical histories supplied by participants themselves formed the basis of cohort assignment. Sequencing was performed with immunoSEQ multiplex PCR; in TCRdb, only in-frame clones are kept and a portion is missing. This table holds roughly 400,000 clones, roughly 87% found once. This TCR was sampled from a man younger than 35 who had recovered from COVID-19. Sequencing was performed on PBMCs or T cells enriched from blood (not recorded which). The rearrangement joins TRBV19 to TRBJ2-7, with D possibly TRBD1 on 5 matching bases. CDR3 in amino acids: CASSWGTRNEQYF. The CDR3 region has the DNA TGTGCCAGCTCCTGGGGCACACGCAACGAGCAGTACTTC.